This T cell receptor (beta chain) was obtained from a study of early T cells in non-severe SARS-CoV-2 infection. Looking at the study overall: Whole-blood bulk RNA, unsorted, was sequenced, and chains were unpaired.

Individual cDNA molecules each received unique molecular identifiers attached to them. TCRdb re-derived calls from the 5' RACE reads in MiXCR, one entry per CDR3 protein. The table shows around 100,000 distinct CDR3 sequences, with over 10% occurring only once. This clonotype showed up many times. Its antigen is unidentified. V was clipped by 4 bases and J by 4 bases, with 14 bases between them. The CDR3 has 14 amino acids. Germline CDR1 reads SGHKS; CDR2 reads YYEKEE (reference sequence). Findings and caveats of the study: Reliance on VDJdb matching favored anti-spike CD8 responses; private and CD4 specificities were missed.

The sequencing sample was made of whole blood. V usage is TRBV5-5 and J usage is TRBJ2-5; no reliable D call. The TCR was taken from an adult who was a healthcare worker with PCR-confirmed SARS-CoV-2 infection or an uninfected control (not recorded which). CDR3 DNA: TGTGCCAGCAGCCCGGACGGCCAGAGAGAGACCCAGTACTTC. This gives the protein CASSPDGQRETQYF.